Below, 16 T cell receptor beta chains from the same sample are listed, as sequenced in a study of T cells in Graves' hyperthyroidism and ophthalmopathy. Amplification yielded TCR beta CDR3 regions, with RNA transcripts as the source. The TCR CDR3 first-round RT-PCR relied on the HTBI primer set. TCRdb passed the multiplex PCR reads through MiXCR, listing each CDR3 protein once. The sample has 400,000 to 500,000 distinct CDR3 sequences; roughly 13% are singletons. Specimen: blood. The origin of the receptors is a woman under 30 with Graves' hyperthyroidism.

This clonotype showed up many times. V and J are TRBV20-1 and TRBJ2-7, with D maybe TRBD1 (5 bases). V shed 1 base and J shed 3 bases, with 13 bases lying between them. This CDR3 is 14 amino acids long. In germline, CDR1 is DFQATT, CDR2 SNEGSKA (reference sequence). The CDR3 here is CSARGGRDFYEQYF. DNA of the CDR3: TGCAGTGCTAGAGGGGGCAGGGATTTCTACGAGCAGTACTTC.

This clonotype showed up many times. CDR3: CASSWGTSGSGSEQFF. The DNA for the CDR3 is TGTGCCAGCAGCTGGGGGACTAGCGGGAGTGGGAGTGAGCAGTTCTTC. V usage is TRBV5-5 and J usage is TRBJ2-1; 14 bases map to TRBD2. The CDR3 consists of 16 residues. With V trimmed by 3 bases and J by 9 bases, 8 bases remained unmatched. The germline CDR1 and CDR2 sequences are SGHKS and YYEKEE (reference sequence).

The chain links TRBV29-1 to TRBJ2-3; TRBD1 might be the D (5 bases). In germline, CDR1 is SQVTM, CDR2 ANQGSEA. The length of the CDR3 is 14 residues. The V and J ends lost 4 bases and 2 bases respectively, with 13 bases between them. In DNA form, the CDR3 reads TGCAGCGTTGCACAAGGGGCGCCCACAGATACGCAGTATTTT. Its translation: CSVAQGAPTDTQYF.

This clonotype showed up many times. The chain couples TRBV7-9 to TRBJ2-7; tentatively, D is TRBD1 (7 bases). The length of the CDR3 is 17 residues. CDR1 and CDR2 (germline): SEHNR, FQNEAQ (reference sequence). V lost 4 bases, J lost 4 bases, and 23 bases lay in between. The CDR3 region is CASSSGLRQGGSYEQYF. DNA of the CDR3: TGTGCCAGCAGCTCGGGACTCAGACAGGGCGGTTCTTACGAGCAGTACTTC.

The V and J genes are TRBV29-1 and TRBJ1-6, with D perhaps matching TRBD1 (6 bases). Trimming removed 2 bases at V and 10 bases at J, with 24 bases between. From germline, CDR1 is SQVTM and CDR2 ANQGSEA. The CDR3 consists of 17 residues. The CDR3 DNA reads TGCAGCGTTGAAAGGGGCAGGGGCCCTGTCCGGGAGTCACCCCTCCACTTT. Its protein product is CSVERGRGPVRESPLHF.

This clonotype appeared many times. The chain carries TRBV6-1 and TRBJ2-7, with 8 nucleotides matching TRBD2. Germline values: CDR1 MNHNS, CDR2 SASEGT. CDR3 size: 12 residues. V shed 8 bases and J 2 bases; nucleotides not matched to a gene: 2. The CDR3 bases are TGTGCCAGCGACGGGAGGGCCTACGAGCAGTACTTC. Encoded protein: CASDGRAYEQYF.

This chain links TRBV11-1 with TRBJ2-3, with 11 bases aligning to TRBD2. This CDR3 comprises 16 residues. V shed 6 bases, J shed 4 bases, and the junction held 9 bases outside the gene matches. Germline CDR1 reads SGHAT; CDR2 reads FQDESV (reference sequence). CDR3 amino acids: CASRRVTSGRSDTQYF. CDR3 nucleotides: TGTGCCAGCAGGCGCGTTACTAGCGGGAGATCAGATACGCAGTATTTT.

The chain carries TRBV12-5 and TRBJ1-5; D is possibly TRBD1 (6 bases). The germline V gene has CDR1 LGHNT and CDR2 FRNRAP. The V end was cut by 6 bases, the J end by 5 bases, with 11 bases between. The CDR3 length is 13 residues. The CDR3 region is CASGTGDYQPQHF. Written as DNA, the CDR3 is TGTGCTAGTGGGACAGGAGACTATCAGCCCCAGCATTTT.

This clonotype occurred many times. This sequence joins TRBV6-5 and TRBJ1-2; D is undetermined. The germline V and J ends were trimmed by 0 bases and 6 bases, with 14 bases remaining between them. The CDR3 loop spans 15 amino acids. Germline V lookup: CDR1 MNHEY, CDR2 SVGAGI. The CDR3 loop is CASSYSRDAGDGYTF. In DNA form, the CDR3 reads TGTGCCAGCAGTTACTCTAGGGATGCTGGGGATGGCTACACCTTC.

In this sample, this clonotype turned up a few times. The chain carries TRBV10-2 and TRBJ2-7, with D maybe TRBD2 (5 bases). Germline CDR1 reads WSHSY; CDR2 reads SAAADI. The CDR3 covers 13 residues. The V end lost 8 bases, the J end lost 0 bases, and 11 bases lay between the germline ends. The CDR3 spells CASGLLSSYEQYF. The CDR3 region has the DNA TGCGCCAGCGGACTCCTCAGCTCCTACGAGCAGTACTTC.

This clonotype has more than one count but fewer than ten. It may be a read error: a sequence one base away is much more abundant. The V gene is TRBV28, the J gene TRBJ1-5, with D perhaps TRBD1 (5 bases). Per the germline V gene, CDR1 is MDHEN and CDR2 is SYDVKM. The CDR3 runs 18 residues. The V and J ends lost 5 bases and 0 bases respectively, with 20 bases between them. The CDR3 is CASSPPGRLRSSNQPQHF. CDR3 nucleotide sequence: TGTGCCAGCAGTCCCCCGGGACGCCTCAGGAGTAGCAATCAGCCCCAGCATTTT.

This clonotype showed up many times. This sequence joins TRBV20-1 and TRBJ2-1; TRBD2 matches at 8 bases. The V and J ends lost 0 bases and 7 bases, in that order; junction bases with no gene match: 8. Looked up from germline, CDR1 is DFQATT and CDR2 is SNEGSKA (reference sequence). The CDR3 runs 15 residues. In DNA form, the CDR3 reads TGCAGTGCTAGAGATCTGAGCGGGAGCTTGAATGAGCAGTTCTTC. It translates to CSARDLSGSLNEQFF.

The genes are TRBV6-1 and TRBJ1-2, with D maybe TRBD1 (6 bases). V shed 7 bases and J shed 5 bases, with 14 bases lying between them. Looked up from germline, CDR1 is MNHNS and CDR2 is SASEGT. CDR3 size: 13 residues. CDR3 sequence: CASTVRGAYGYTF. CDR3 bases: TGTGCCAGCACGGTCCGGGGGGCATATGGCTACACCTTC.

This clonotype was recorded many times. The V and J genes are TRBV6-6 and TRBJ2-7; perhaps TRBD1 as D (5 bases). There are 17 residues in the CDR3. Trimming pared 1 base from V and 0 bases from J, leaving 16 bases between. Germline V gene sequence: CDR1 MNHNY, CDR2 SVGAGI (reference sequence). CDR3 loop: CASSYYRSGPSSYEQYF. Here the CDR3 DNA reads TGTGCCAGCAGTTACTATCGGTCAGGGCCCAGCTCCTACGAGCAGTACTTC.

This clonotype was counted at least ten times. This chain joins TRBV9 and TRBJ1-4; TRBD1 matches 9 bases. This CDR3 has 15 residues. V lost 2 bases to trimming and J lost 8 bases; unmatched junction nucleotides: 7. CDR1 and CDR2 (germline): SGDLS, YYNGEE. CDR3 sequence (DNA): TGTGCCAGCAGCGTGTCCGGGACAGGGAGCGAAAAACTGTTTTTT. It codes for CASSVSGTGSEKLFF.

This clonotype turned up a few times. The chain joins TRBV5-4 to TRBJ1-2; TRBD1 is a possible D gene (6 bases). Looked up from germline, CDR1 is SGHNT and CDR2 is YYREEE (reference sequence). V was pared by 4 bases and J by 0 bases, with 16 bases between. The CDR3 has 16 residues. CDR3 region: CASSLPSTGANYGYTF. The CDR3 DNA reads TGTGCCAGCAGCCTACCCTCGACAGGAGCTAACTATGGCTACACCTTC.